The rows below give T cell receptor beta chains drawn from one sample of a study of blood T cell repertoires in COVID-19. Libraries were prepared by immunoSEQ multiplex PCR; TCRdb keeps only in-frame clonotypes and omits some of them. The data show under 300,000 clones, roughly nine tenths seen once. The sample comprised peripheral blood. The receptors were gathered from a man aged 55 to 69 with acute or convalescent COVID-19. CDR3s include the opening cysteine and the closing phenylalanine or tryptophan. D genes are given only for firm matches. Rows give clone size only sometimes, using once, few, many, or a class for an expanded clone.

D | J | length | size | V | DNA | CDR3
- | TRBJ1-1 | 13 | - | TRBV29-1 | TGCAGCGTTGCGTTAACGAGGGACACTGAAGCTTTCTTT | CSVALTRDTEAFF
- | TRBJ2-1 | 17 | - | TRBV7-2 | TGTGCCAGCAGCTTAAGGGTCCAGATCCGGCGGGACAATGAGCAGTTCTTC | CASSLRVQIRRDNEQFF
- | TRBJ1-4 | 13 | - | TRBV19 | TGTGCCACCGCCGGGAATCATTTTGAAAAACTGTTTTTT | CATAGNHFEKLFF
TRBD1 | TRBJ1-1 | 13 | - | TRBV5-3 | TGTGCCAGAAGCCAAGACAGGGGCGCTGAAGCTTTCTTT | CARSQDRGAEAFF
TRBD1 | TRBJ2-7 | 15 | - | TRBV3-1/TRBV3-2 | TGTGCCAGCAGCCAAGACGGACAGGGGGCCTACGAGCAGTACTTC | CASSQDGQGAYEQYF
- | TRBJ1-6 | 16 | - | TRBV9 | TGTGCCAGCAGCGTAGACTTGGCCAGGAAGGGGTCACCCCTCCACTTT | CASSVDLARKGSPLHF
TRBD1 | TRBJ2-2 | 18 | - | TRBV24-1 | TGTGCCACCAGTGATTTGGGCTCCGGGACAGGGGAATACGGGGAGCTGTTTTTT | CATSDLGSGTGEYGELFF
TRBD2 | TRBJ2-1 | 15 | - | TRBV11-3 | TGTGCCAGCAGCCGAGGCACTAGCGGGAGAAATGAGCAGTTCTTC | CASSRGTSGRNEQFF
- | TRBJ2-6 | 15 | - | TRBV30 | TGTGCCTGGGCACCAGGGGTAGCTGGGGCCAACGTCCTGACTTTC | CAWAPGVAGANVLTF
- | TRBJ1-4 | 15 | once | TRBV4-3 | TGCGCCAGCAGCGACGGAGGGAGGAGGTGGGAAAAACTGTTTTTT | CASSDGGRRWEKLFF
- | TRBJ2-1 | 16 | once | TRBV9 | TGTGCCAGCAGCGTAGGGCGGAGCGTCTCCTACAATGAGCAGTTCTTC | CASSVGRSVSYNEQFF
- | TRBJ2-2 | 17 | - | TRBV6-2/TRBV6-3 | TGTGCCAGCAGTTACCCAGTCGTAGCGACGAACACCGGGGAGCTGTTTTTT | CASSYPVVATNTGELFF